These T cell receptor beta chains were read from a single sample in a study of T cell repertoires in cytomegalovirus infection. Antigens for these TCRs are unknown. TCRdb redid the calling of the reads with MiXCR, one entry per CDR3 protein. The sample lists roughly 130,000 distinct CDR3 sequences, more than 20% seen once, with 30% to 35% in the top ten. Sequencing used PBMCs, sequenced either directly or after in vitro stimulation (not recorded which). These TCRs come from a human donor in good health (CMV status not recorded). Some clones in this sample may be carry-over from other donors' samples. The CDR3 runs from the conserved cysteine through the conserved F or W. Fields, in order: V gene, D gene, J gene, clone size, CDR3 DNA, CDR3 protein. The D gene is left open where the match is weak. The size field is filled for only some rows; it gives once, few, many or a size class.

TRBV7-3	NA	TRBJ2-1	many	TGTGCCAGCAGCTTAGGCCCGGAAGCTTACAATGAGCAGTTCTTC	CASSLGPEAYNEQFF
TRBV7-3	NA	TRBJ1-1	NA	TGTGCCAGCAGCTTAGGGCTGTCCACTGAAGCTTTCTTT	CASSLGLSTEAFF
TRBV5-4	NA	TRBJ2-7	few	TGTGCCAGCAGCCTTAGTCTAAGATCCACCTACGAGCAGTACTTC	CASSLSLRSTYEQYF
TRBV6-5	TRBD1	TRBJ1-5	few	TGTGCCAGCAGTCCGACAGGGAATCAGCCCCAGCATTTT	CASSPTGNQPQHF
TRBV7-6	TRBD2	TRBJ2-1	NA	TGTGCCAGCAGCTTACTAGCGGGAGTCAATGAGCAGTTCTTC	CASSLLAGVNEQFF
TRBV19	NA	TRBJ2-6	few	TGTGCCAGCTACTCCGCTGGGGCCAACGTCCTGACTTTC	CASYSAGANVLTF
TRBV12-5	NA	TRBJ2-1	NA	TGTGCTAGTGGTTCAACCTCCGGGACAAATTACAATGAGCAGTTCTTC	CASGSTSGTNYNEQFF
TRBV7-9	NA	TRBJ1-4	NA	TGTGCCAGCAGGGGATGGGTGAGCGTAGATCTTCGGAATGAAAAACTGTTTTTT	CASRGWVSVDLRNEKLFF
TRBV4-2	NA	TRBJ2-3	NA	TGTGCCAGCAGCCAAGATCGTGCGGGAGATACGCAGTATTTT	CASSQDRAGDTQYF
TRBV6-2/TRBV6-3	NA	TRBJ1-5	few	TGTGCCAGCAGCTCGGAGGTGGAACAGCCCCAGCATTTT	CASSSEVEQPQHF
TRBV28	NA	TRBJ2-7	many	TGTGCCAGCAGGGGGAGCTCCTACGAGCAGTACTTC	CASRGSSYEQYF
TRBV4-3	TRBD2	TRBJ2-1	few	TGCGCCAGCAGCCAAGATTGGGCTAGCGGGAGCCATGAGCAGTTCTTC	CASSQDWASGSHEQFF
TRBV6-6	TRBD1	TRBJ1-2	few	TGTGCCAGCAGTTACGCAGGGGGCGTCTATGGCTACACCTTC	CASSYAGGVYGYTF
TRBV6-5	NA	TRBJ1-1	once	TGTGCCAGCAGTTACTCGCCGGGGGCCCAGAACACTGAAGCTTTCTTT	CASSYSPGAQNTEAFF
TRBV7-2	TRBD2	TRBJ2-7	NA	TGTGCCAGCAGCTGGGGCAACCTGAGACTAGCCTCCTACGAGCAGTACTTC	CASSWGNLRLASYEQYF
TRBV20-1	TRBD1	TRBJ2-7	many	TGCAGTGCTGGGGACAGGGGGCTCTACGAGCAGTACTTC	CSAGDRGLYEQYF
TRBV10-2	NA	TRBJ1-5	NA	TGCGCCAGCAGTGAGTCGTTGAATAGCAATCAGCCCCAGCATTTT	CASSESLNSNQPQHF
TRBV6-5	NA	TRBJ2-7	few	TGTGCCAGCAGTTACTCGATAGGGACACGGAGCGAGCAGTACTTC	CASSYSIGTRSEQYF
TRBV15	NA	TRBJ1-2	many	TGTGCCACCAGCAGAGATTCCTATGGCTACACCTTC	CATSRDSYGYTF
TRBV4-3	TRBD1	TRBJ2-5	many	TGCGCCAGCAGCCAAGATCCCCAGGGGGTCGGGACCCAGTACTTC	CASSQDPQGVGTQYF
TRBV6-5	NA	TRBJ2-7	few	TGTGCCAGCAGTATACTTGGGCAGGGAGATTCCTACGAGCAGTACTTC	CASSILGQGDSYEQYF
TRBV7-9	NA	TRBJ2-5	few	TGTGCCAGCAGCCCCGGCGTACGGGAGACCCAGTACTTC	CASSPGVRETQYF
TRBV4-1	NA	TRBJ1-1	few	TGCGCCAGCAGCCAAGAAGACATCTCGCCGGAAGCTTTCTTT	CASSQEDISPEAFF
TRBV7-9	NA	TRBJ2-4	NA	TGTGCCAGCAGCTCAAGCGTAGCCAAAAACATTCAGTACTTC	CASSSSVAKNIQYF
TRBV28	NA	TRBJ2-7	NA	TGTGCCAGCAGTTTACCGGCGATAGAGCAGTACTTC	CASSLPAIEQYF
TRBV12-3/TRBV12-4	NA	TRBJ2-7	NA	TGTGCCAGCAGTTTAGAGATTCCTTACGAGCAGTACTTC	CASSLEIPYEQYF
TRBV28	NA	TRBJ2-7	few	TGTGCCAGCAGTGGATACGACTCCTACGAGCAGTACTTC	CASSGYDSYEQYF
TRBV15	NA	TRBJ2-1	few	TGTGCCACCAGCATAAGAAACCTCAAGGATGAGCAGTTCTTC	CATSIRNLKDEQFF
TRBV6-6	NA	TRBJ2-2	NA	TGTGCCAGCAGTTACCGGCAGTTCACCGGGGAGCTGTTTTTT	CASSYRQFTGELFF
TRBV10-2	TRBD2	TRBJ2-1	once	TGCGCCAGCAGTGGCAGTAGCGGGAGAGGCGAGCAGTTCTTC	CASSGSSGRGEQFF
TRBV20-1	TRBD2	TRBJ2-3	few	TGCAGTGCTGATCCGACTAGCGGGAGGACAGATACGCAGTATTTT	CSADPTSGRTDTQYF
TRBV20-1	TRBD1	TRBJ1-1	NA	TGCAGTGCTTTCCACAGGGGGCTCACTGAAGCTTTCTTT	CSAFHRGLTEAFF
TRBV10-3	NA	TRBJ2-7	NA	TGTGCCATCAGTCGGAGTATCTCCTACGAGCAGTACTTC	CAISRSISYEQYF
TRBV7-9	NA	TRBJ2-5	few	TGTGCCAGCAGCTTTCAGAGGGTTTCGGAGACCCAGTACTTC	CASSFQRVSETQYF
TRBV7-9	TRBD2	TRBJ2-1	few	TGTGCCAGCAGCGCCACTGCGGGAGAGAATGGCAATGAGCAGTTCTTC	CASSATAGENGNEQFF
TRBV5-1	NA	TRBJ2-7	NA	TGCGCCAGCAGCCGGGAAAGCTCCTACGAGCAGTACTTC	CASSRESSYEQYF
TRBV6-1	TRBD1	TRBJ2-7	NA	TGTGCCAGCAGTAACCTGGGACAGAACTACGAGCAGTACTTC	CASSNLGQNYEQYF
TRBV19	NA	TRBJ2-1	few	TGTGCCAGTAGTATAGAAGCGTCGAGCTCCTACAATGAGCAGTTCTTC	CASSIEASSSYNEQFF
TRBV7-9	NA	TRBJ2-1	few	TGTGCCAGCAGCTTAGGGTCCCTAGCCCACGAGCAGTTCTTC	CASSLGSLAHEQFF
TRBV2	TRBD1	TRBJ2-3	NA	TGTGCCAGCAGTGAATGGGACAGAGACACAGATACGCAGTATTTT	CASSEWDRDTDTQYF
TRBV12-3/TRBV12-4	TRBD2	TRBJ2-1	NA	TGTGCCAGCAGTCAATCAAACTGGGGGGGGAATGAGCAGTTCTTC	CASSQSNWGGNEQFF
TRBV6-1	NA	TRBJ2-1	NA	TGTGCCAGCAGCCCCAGTGGGGTCCTTGACTACAATGAGCAGTTCTTC	CASSPSGVLDYNEQFF
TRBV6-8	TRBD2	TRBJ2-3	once	TGTGCCAGCAGTTCGTTTTGGACTAGCGGGAGCGCAGATACGCAGTATTTT	CASSSFWTSGSADTQYF
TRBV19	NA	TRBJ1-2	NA	TGTGCCAGTAGTATTCAGGGATCAACGGGTGATGACTACGCCTTC	CASSIQGSTGDDYAF
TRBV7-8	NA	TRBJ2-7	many	TGTGCCAGCAGCTCACAAACCTACGAGCAGTACTTC	CASSSQTYEQYF
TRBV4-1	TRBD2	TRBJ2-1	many	TGCGCCAGCAGCTATCGAGGTGGGACTAGCATAGATGAGCAGTTCTTC	CASSYRGGTSIDEQFF
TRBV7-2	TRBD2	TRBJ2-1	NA	TGTACCAGCAGCTTAAGCGGGAGGGCCCTCAATGAGCAGTTCTTC	CTSSLSGRALNEQFF
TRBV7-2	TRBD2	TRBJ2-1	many	TGTGCCAGCAGCTTAGATCCAGCGGGAGGGCCGATGGACAATGAGCAGTTCTTC	CASSLDPAGGPMDNEQFF
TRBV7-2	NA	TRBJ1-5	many	TGTGCCAGCAGCTTAGGGGGGTCAGGGAGCCGTCAGCCCCAGCATTTT	CASSLGGSGSRQPQHF
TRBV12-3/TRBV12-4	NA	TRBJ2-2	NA	TGTGCCAGCAGTCCCAGGGACACCGGGGAGCTGTTTTTT	CASSPRDTGELFF
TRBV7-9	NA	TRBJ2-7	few	TGTGCCAGCAGCTTAGCGAACAGGGACGAGCAGTACTTC	CASSLANRDEQYF
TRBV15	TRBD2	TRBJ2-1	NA	TGTGCCACCAGCCTGATGGGGGGGATTAACAATGAGCAGTTCTTC	CATSLMGGINNEQFF
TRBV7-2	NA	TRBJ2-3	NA	TGTGCCAGCAGCTCCGTTCCGGCGGGAACGCAGTATTTT	CASSSVPAGTQYF
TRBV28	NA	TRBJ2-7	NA	TGTGCCAGCAGTTTTGCCGGTTACTACGAGCAGTACTTC	CASSFAGYYEQYF
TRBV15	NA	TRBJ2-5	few	TGTGCCACCAGCAGAGATTCGACAGAGTCCTACGTAGGCATAGAGACCCAGTACTTC	CATSRDSTESYVGIETQYF